This T cell receptor beta chain derives from a study of T cells after posttransplantation cyclophosphamide. Study-wide results and limits: TRB clonality was highly associated with recipient CMV seropositivity and reactivation.

Peripheral blood was collected from the related graft donor on the marrow donation day. This clone turned up a few times. Its antigen is not identified. The repertoire was sequenced with immunoSEQ multiplex PCR; TCRdb's copy has only in-frame clones and lacks some. The data contain around 43,000 clones, around 94% of them singletons. The sequenced sample was PBMCs. The sequence came from a woman between 50 and 59 years old in good health and a related stem cell transplant donor.

CDR3 residues: CASSILIRRSGRRENTEAFF. The CDR3, as DNA: TGTGCCAGCAGTATTCTAATCCGACGAAGCGGGCGCAGAGAGAACACTGAAGCTTTCTTT. The gene calls are TRBV28 and TRBJ1-1; D is unresolved. Germline CDR1 is MDHEN and CDR2 is SYDVKM. This CDR3 has 20 amino acids. V was trimmed by 5 bases and J by 1 base, leaving 29 bases between them.